The T cell receptor beta chain described here comes from a study of a mutant IDH1 vaccine in newly diagnosed glioma. The wider study: Of the patients given treatment, approximately 60% were male and approximately 38% were female, and a mean age of roughly 40 years was recorded.

Germline trimming cut 9 bases from V and 2 bases from J; bases unmatched to any gene: 6. The CDR3 is 13 residues long. CDR1 is LNHDA, CDR2 SQIVND, per germline (reference sequence). Notes on this clone: Antigen specificity is unknown.

Study-wide results and limits: Among all patients, vaccine-induced immune responses occurred in 80% to 95%.

Assay: immunoSEQ multiplex PCR; the TCRdb copy retains only in-frame clones and omits some. Among 31,000 or so clones listed, around 84% were seen once. Time point noted: week 35, safety follow-up. One vaccine dose held 300 ug of mutant IDH1 20-mer peptide and came with topical imiquimod. Sequenced here: PBMCs, sampled from a glioma patient whose treatment included an IDH1 peptide vaccine. The receptor's source is a man aged 25 to 45 with glioma. The chain recombines TRBV19 with TRBJ1-1, with TRBD1 matching over 7 bases. The CDR3 bases are TGTGCCAGCCAGGGACAGCGCAACACTGAAGCTTTCTTT. Translation gives CASQGQRNTEAFF. The full variable domain, rest sourced from reference TRBV19 and TRBJ1-1, is DGGITQSPKYLFRKEGQNVTLSCEQNLNHDAMYWYRQDPGQGLRLIYYSQIVNDFQKGDIAEGYSVSREKKESFPLTVTSAQKNPTAFYLCASQGQRNTEAFFGQGTRLTVV.